The T cell receptor (beta chain) described here comes from a study of blood T cell repertoires in COVID-19. Repertoires were generated with immunoSEQ multiplex PCR, while TCRdb's copy carries only in-frame clones and drops some. The table has around 380,000 clones, about 89% seen once. This CDR3 is built from 16 residues. Germline V lookup: CDR1 MNHEY, CDR2 SVGAGI. Trimming cost V 1 base and J 6 bases; bases outside gene matches: 7. This clonotype was sampled from a man aged 25-45 years who had recovered from COVID-19. The V gene is TRBV6-5, the J gene TRBJ2-1; 9 positions agree with TRBD2. The sequenced sample was PBMCs or T cells enriched from blood (not recorded which). CDR3 sequence: CASSYWSAGGANEQFF. For the CDR3, the DNA is TGTGCCAGCAGTTACTGGTCTGCGGGGGGGGCCAATGAGCAGTTCTTC.